The rows below give T cell receptor beta chains drawn from one sample of a study of blood T cell repertoires in COVID-19. TCRdb's table, derived via immunoSEQ multiplex PCR, lists solely in-frame clones and lacks some. Among around 63,000 clones listed, roughly 80% were seen once. Sample: peripheral blood. Receptors were obtained from a man in his sixties with COVID-19, enrolled during active disease. CDR3s include the opening cysteine and the closing phenylalanine or tryptophan. A D gene is named only where the DNA matches it firmly. Clone size is stated in some rows and not others, as once, few, many or a class when expanded.

TRBJ1-2 | - | TRBV5-1 | - | CASSLVSPQEANYGYTF | TGCGCCAGCAGCTTGGTGTCTCCACAGGAAGCTAACTATGGCTACACCTTC
TRBJ1-2 | - | TRBV29-1 | TRBD1 | CSVQGVGYTF | TGCAGCGTTCAGGGGGTTGGCTACACCTTC
TRBJ2-7 | - | TRBV14 | - | CASSHAYEQYF | TGTGCCAGCAGCCACGCCTACGAGCAGTACTTC
TRBJ2-1 | once | TRBV21-1 | - | CAMLPSGGPTFENEQFF | TGTGCCATGCTACCTAGCGGGGGCCCGACATTTGAGAATGAGCAGTTCTTC
TRBJ2-7 | few | TRBV2 | - | CASIQEDYEQYF | TGTGCCAGCATACAGGAAGACTACGAGCAGTACTTC
TRBJ2-1 | once | TRBV4-2 | - | CASSQEGILWESSYNEQFF | TGTGCCAGCAGCCAAGAGGGGATTTTGTGGGAGAGCTCCTACAATGAGCAGTTCTTC
TRBJ1-3 | - | TRBV5-1 | - | CASSDGRGSGNTIYF | TGCGCCAGCAGTGATGGGAGAGGCTCTGGAAACACCATATATTTT
TRBJ1-2 | - | TRBV2 | - | CASSPTDNYGYTF | TGTGCCAGCAGCCCCACAGATAACTATGGCTACACCTTC
TRBJ2-1 | - | TRBV4-2 | - | CASSQVSASYNEQFF | TGTGCCAGCAGCCAAGTGAGCGCCTCCTACAATGAGCAGTTCTTC
TRBJ1-3 | - | TRBV5-1 | - | CASSLGSGDTIYF | TGCGCCAGCAGCTTGGGTTCTGGAGACACCATATATTTT
TRBJ2-2 | - | TRBV9 | TRBD2 | CASSVDQREGRNTGELFF | TGTGCCAGCAGCGTAGACCAGCGGGAGGGCCGTAACACCGGGGAGCTGTTTTTT
TRBJ1-5 | - | TRBV27 | - | CASSLGRYGNQPQHF | TGTGCCAGCAGTTTAGGCAGGTACGGCAATCAGCCCCAGCATTTT
TRBJ2-7 | - | TRBV4-2 | TRBD1 | CASSQAPGQASYEQYF | TGTGCCAGCAGCCAGGCCCCGGGACAGGCCTCCTACGAGCAGTACTTC
TRBJ2-7 | - | TRBV3-1/TRBV3-2 | TRBD2 | CASRSAGLGNEQYF | TGTGCCAGCAGATCAGCGGGACTAGGCAACGAGCAGTACTTC
TRBJ2-1 | - | TRBV5-1 | - | CASSDTDEQFF | TGCGCCAGCAGCGACACTGATGAGCAGTTCTTC
TRBJ1-1 | - | TRBV6-4 | - | CASRGDNGLREAFF | TGTGCCAGCAGGGGGGACAACGGACTCCGAGAAGCTTTCTTT
TRBJ2-1 | - | TRBV5-4 | - | CASSLGTNYNEQFF | TGTGCCAGCAGCTTGGGGACTAACTACAATGAGCAGTTCTTC
TRBJ1-5 | - | TRBV5-1 | TRBD1 | CASSLAGQVSQPQHF | TGCGCCAGCAGCTTGGCGGGACAGGTCAGTCAGCCCCAGCATTTT
TRBJ2-7 | - | TRBV6-6 | TRBD2 | CASSPGWGGEQYF | TGTGCCAGCAGTCCAGGTTGGGGGGGCGAGCAGTACTTC
TRBJ1-6 | - | TRBV5-1 | TRBD1 | CASTTGTGGNSPLHF | TGCGCCAGCACCACCGGGACAGGGGGTAATTCACCCCTCCACTTT
TRBJ1-2 | medium-sized | TRBV10-3 | - | CAISESSGVDYGYTF | TGTGCCATCAGTGAGTCATCGGGAGTAGACTATGGCTACACCTTC
TRBJ2-1 | - | TRBV18 | - | CASTTGGGNNEQFF | TGTGCCAGCACCACAGGGGGAGGGAACAATGAGCAGTTCTTC
TRBJ2-3 | - | TRBV10-3 | TRBD1 | CAISLNTDRGLSTDTQYF | TGTGCCATCAGCCTAAACACAGACAGGGGTTTAAGCACAGATACGCAGTATTTT
TRBJ1-1 | - | TRBV29-1 | TRBD1 | CSAPSGTDFNTEAFF | TGCAGCGCCCCCTCCGGGACAGACTTTAACACTGAAGCTTTCTTT
TRBJ2-1 | - | TRBV10-2 | TRBD2 | CASSDLTSGNYNEQFF | TGCGCCAGCAGTGACCTCACTAGCGGAAATTACAATGAGCAGTTCTTC
TRBJ1-4 | - | TRBV11-2 | - | CASSPQGFTSEKLFF | TGTGCCAGCAGCCCGCAGGGCTTCACGAGTGAAAAACTGTTTTTT
TRBJ2-2 | - | TRBV4-2 | TRBD2 | CASSQRTSGTGELFF | TGTGCCAGCAGCCAAAGGACTAGCGGGACCGGGGAGCTGTTTTTT
TRBJ2-5 | - | TRBV5-1 | TRBD1 | CASSLGPGQGYQETQYF | TGCGCCAGCAGCTTGGGTCCGGGACAGGGGTACCAAGAGACCCAGTACTTC
TRBJ2-5 | - | TRBV13 | TRBD1 | CASSVWTGERETQYF | TGTGCCAGCAGCGTTTGGACAGGGGAAAGAGAGACCCAGTACTTC
TRBJ2-7 | - | TRBV3-1/TRBV3-2 | - | CASSLGIEQYF | TGTGCCAGCAGCCTCGGGATCGAGCAGTACTTC
TRBJ2-2 | few | TRBV18 | - | CASSLEQASTGELFF | TGTGCCAGCTCACTGGAACAGGCCTCCACCGGGGAGCTGTTTTTT
TRBJ2-5 | - | TRBV11-2 | - | CASSLQSSLYF | TGTGCCAGCAGCCTTCAGTCTTCCCTGTACTTC
TRBJ2-3 | - | TRBV28 | TRBD2 | CASQRGGYTDTQYF | TGTGCCAGCCAGCGGGGGGGCTACACAGATACGCAGTATTTT
TRBJ1-6 | - | TRBV2 | TRBD1 | CASSEAGQAYNSPLHF | TGTGCCAGCAGTGAAGCAGGACAGGCCTATAATTCACCCCTCCACTTT
TRBJ1-3 | - | TRBV5-4 | TRBD1 | CASTLNRGPGNTIYF | TGTGCCAGCACTCTGAACAGGGGACCTGGAAACACCATATATTTT
TRBJ2-5 | - | TRBV18 | TRBD2 | CASSPIMRTSKGQETQYF | TGTGCCAGCTCACCCATTATGAGGACTAGCAAAGGGCAAGAGACCCAGTACTTC
TRBJ2-5 | - | TRBV6-6 | - | CASLEGGRETQYF | TGTGCCAGCCTAGAGGGGGGGCGAGAGACCCAGTACTTC
TRBJ1-2 | - | TRBV5-1 | - | CASSNNRANYGYTF | TGCGCCAGCAGCAATAACAGGGCAAACTATGGCTACACCTTC
TRBJ2-6 | - | TRBV30 | - | CAWSRGRTRSGANVLTF | TGTGCCTGGAGTCGAGGACGGACACGATCTGGGGCCAACGTCCTGACTTTC
TRBJ2-3 | - | TRBV2 | - | CASRDDYDRTQYF | TGTGCCAGCAGGGATGACTACGATCGGACGCAGTATTTT
TRBJ1-5 | many | TRBV6-2/TRBV6-3 | - | CASSPLDINQPQHF | TGTGCCAGCAGTCCGTTGGACATTAATCAGCCCCAGCATTTT
TRBJ1-1 | - | TRBV29-1 | - | CSVRTERNTEAFF | TGCAGCGTTAGGACAGAGAGGAACACTGAAGCTTTCTTT
TRBJ2-1 | - | TRBV9 | - | CASSVLWGDDEQFF | TGTGCCAGCAGCGTATTGTGGGGGGATGATGAGCAGTTCTTC
TRBJ2-7 | - | TRBV7-9 | - | CASSPNDRGMDF | TGTGCCAGCAGCCCCAATGATCGGGGAATGGACTTC
TRBJ1-1 | - | TRBV11-2 | TRBD1 | CASSPGGGTEAFF | TGTGCCAGCAGCCCAGGGGGCGGCACTGAAGCTTTCTTT
TRBJ2-3 | - | TRBV2 | TRBD2 | CASSVPAGGADTQYF | TGTGCCAGCAGTGTGCCAGCGGGGGGAGCAGATACGCAGTATTTT
TRBJ1-3 | - | TRBV6-6 | - | CASSLYREIRAGNTIYF | TGTGCCAGCAGTCTCTACAGGGAGATTAGGGCTGGAAACACCATATATTTT
TRBJ2-1 | - | TRBV5-6 | TRBD2 | CASNGRYYNEQFF | TGTGCCAGCAACGGGAGGTACTACAATGAGCAGTTCTTC
TRBJ2-2 | - | TRBV6-5 | TRBD1 | CASGTGSSGELFF | TGTGCCTCCGGGACAGGGTCGAGCGGGGAGCTGTTTTTT
TRBJ1-6 | - | TRBV3-1/TRBV3-2 | TRBD1 | CASSQGRGPGGNSPLHF | TGTGCCAGCAGCCAAGGAAGGGGCCCAGGGGGTAATTCACCCCTCCACTTT
TRBJ1-6 | - | TRBV19 | - | CARIMTVGSYNSPLHF | TGTGCCAGGATCATGACAGTCGGCTCCTATAATTCACCCCTCCACTTT
TRBJ2-7 | - | TRBV6-6 | - | CASSSSGRSTYEQYF | TGTGCCAGCAGTTCGTCCGGTCGGTCTACCTACGAGCAGTACTTC
TRBJ1-4 | - | TRBV29-1 | - | CSVAPGQRIEKLFF | TGCAGCGTCGCACCGGGACAAAGGATTGAAAAACTGTTTTTT
TRBJ1-1 | once | TRBV12-3/TRBV12-4 | - | CASTDYEGTEAFF | TGTGCCAGCACCGATTACGAGGGCACTGAAGCTTTCTTT
TRBJ2-5 | - | TRBV2 | TRBD2 | CASSGLAGGLGSRLTQYF | TGTGCCAGCTCGGGACTAGCGGGAGGACTCGGATCCCGTCTCACCCAGTACTTC
TRBJ1-3 | - | TRBV2 | - | CASRPQGLSGNTIYF | TGTGCCAGCAGACCGCAGGGCCTCTCTGGAAACACCATATATTTT
TRBJ1-6 | few | TRBV5-1 | TRBD1 | CASSLEPQGGHNSPLHF | TGCGCCAGCAGCTTGGAACCCCAGGGGGGACATAATTCACCCCTCCACTTT